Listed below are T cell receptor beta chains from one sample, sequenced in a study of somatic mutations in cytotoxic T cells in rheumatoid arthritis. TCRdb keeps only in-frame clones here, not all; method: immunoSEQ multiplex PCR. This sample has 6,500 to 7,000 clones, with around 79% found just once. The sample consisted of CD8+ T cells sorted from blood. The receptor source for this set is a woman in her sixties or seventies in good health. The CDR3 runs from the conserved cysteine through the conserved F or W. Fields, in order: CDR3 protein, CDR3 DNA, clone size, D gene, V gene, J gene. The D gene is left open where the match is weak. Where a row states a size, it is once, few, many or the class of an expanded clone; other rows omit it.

cdr3_aa: CASSLGGSDTQYF; cdr3_nt: TGTGCCAGCAGTCTTGGGGGCAGCGATACGCAGTATTTT; clone_size: -; d_call: -; v_call: TRBV6-5; j_call: TRBJ2-3
cdr3_aa: CASSDSSSGSTGELFF; cdr3_nt: TGTGCCAGCAGTGACTCGTCTAGCGGGAGTACCGGGGAGCTGTTTTTT; clone_size: -; d_call: TRBD2; v_call: TRBV6-4; j_call: TRBJ2-2
cdr3_aa: CASSYKGALPREAFF; cdr3_nt: TGTGCCAGCAGTTACAAGGGGGCGCTTCCTCGGGAAGCTTTCTTT; clone_size: few; d_call: TRBD1; v_call: TRBV6-5; j_call: TRBJ1-1
cdr3_aa: CASSQERVSSYEQYF; cdr3_nt: TGCGCCAGCAGCCAAGAACGGGTCAGCTCCTACGAGCAGTACTTC; clone_size: -; d_call: -; v_call: TRBV4-1; j_call: TRBJ2-7
cdr3_aa: CASSLAGQRSYEQYF; cdr3_nt: TGTGCCAGCAGCTTGGCAGGGCAACGGTCCTACGAGCAGTACTTC; clone_size: -; d_call: -; v_call: TRBV5-6; j_call: TRBJ2-7
cdr3_aa: CSVEETGLGDTQYF; cdr3_nt: TGCAGCGTTGAAGAGACAGGGTTGGGGGATACGCAGTATTTT; clone_size: -; d_call: TRBD1; v_call: TRBV29-1; j_call: TRBJ2-3
cdr3_aa: CASSPRGSSYEQYF; cdr3_nt: TGTGCCAGCAGTCCCCGTGGCAGCTCCTACGAGCAGTACTTC; clone_size: once; d_call: -; v_call: TRBV27; j_call: TRBJ2-7
cdr3_aa: CASSLFQGDYGYTF; cdr3_nt: TGTGCCAGCAGTTTATTCCAGGGTGACTATGGCTACACCTTC; clone_size: -; d_call: -; v_call: TRBV27; j_call: TRBJ1-2
cdr3_aa: CAWRSGDYNEQFF; cdr3_nt: TGTGCCTGGAGGTCCGGGGACTACAATGAGCAGTTCTTC; clone_size: -; d_call: -; v_call: TRBV30; j_call: TRBJ2-1
cdr3_aa: CASRGNPYEQYF; cdr3_nt: TGTGCCAGCAGGGGCAATCCCTACGAGCAGTACTTC; clone_size: -; d_call: -; v_call: TRBV27; j_call: TRBJ2-7
cdr3_aa: CASSPGQGLAKNIQYF; cdr3_nt: TGTGCCAGCAGCCCAGGACAGGGGCTAGCCAAAAACATTCAGTACTTC; clone_size: -; d_call: TRBD1; v_call: TRBV7-9; j_call: TRBJ2-4
cdr3_aa: CASSPPRGNPYEQYF; cdr3_nt: TGCGCCAGCAGCCCCCCCAGGGGAAACCCCTACGAGCAGTACTTC; clone_size: -; d_call: -; v_call: TRBV5-1; j_call: TRBJ2-7
cdr3_aa: CASSFDRGPLGNTGELFF; cdr3_nt: TGTGCCAGCAGCTTCGACAGGGGGCCTTTAGGGAACACCGGGGAGCTGTTTTTT; clone_size: few; d_call: TRBD1; v_call: TRBV5-6; j_call: TRBJ2-2
cdr3_aa: CASSSDRRYYGYTF; cdr3_nt: TGTGCCAGCAGTTCGGACAGGAGATACTATGGCTACACCTTC; clone_size: -; d_call: TRBD1; v_call: TRBV28; j_call: TRBJ1-2
cdr3_aa: CASSLVGDSPREQYF; cdr3_nt: TGTGCCAGCAGCTTAGTTGGGGACAGTCCAAGGGAGCAGTACTTC; clone_size: -; d_call: TRBD1; v_call: TRBV11-2; j_call: TRBJ2-5
cdr3_aa: CASGLGTSGPTDTQYF; cdr3_nt: TGTGCTAGTGGTCTCGGGACTAGCGGACCCACAGATACGCAGTATTTT; clone_size: -; d_call: TRBD2; v_call: TRBV12-5; j_call: TRBJ2-3
cdr3_aa: CASSESWTGDLPQHF; cdr3_nt: TGTGCCAGCAGTGAAAGTTGGACAGGGGATTTGCCCCAGCATTTT; clone_size: -; d_call: TRBD1; v_call: TRBV6-1; j_call: TRBJ1-5
cdr3_aa: CASSLATGVAFF; cdr3_nt: TGTGCCAGCAGCTTAGCCACAGGGGTAGCTTTCTTT; clone_size: -; d_call: TRBD1; v_call: TRBV7-8; j_call: TRBJ1-1
cdr3_aa: CASSGGQGAGEQYF; cdr3_nt: TGCGCCAGCAGCGGCGGACAGGGGGCGGGCGAGCAGTACTTC; clone_size: -; d_call: TRBD1; v_call: TRBV5-1; j_call: TRBJ2-7
cdr3_aa: CASSLTGRNQPQHF; cdr3_nt: TGTGCCAGCAGCTTGACAGGGCGCAATCAGCCCCAGCATTTT; clone_size: -; d_call: TRBD1; v_call: TRBV7-2; j_call: TRBJ1-5
cdr3_aa: CATSGQSYEQYF; cdr3_nt: TGTGCCACCAGCGGACAGTCGTACGAGCAGTACTTC; clone_size: -; d_call: -; v_call: TRBV15; j_call: TRBJ2-7
cdr3_aa: CASSLAGGSGNTIYF; cdr3_nt: TGTGCCAGCAGTTTAGCAGGGGGCTCTGGAAACACCATATATTTT; clone_size: -; d_call: TRBD1; v_call: TRBV6-6; j_call: TRBJ1-3
cdr3_aa: CASSATAGGPTGELFF; cdr3_nt: TGTGCCAGCAGCGCAACAGCGGGGGGGCCGACCGGGGAGCTGTTTTTT; clone_size: -; d_call: TRBD2; v_call: TRBV9; j_call: TRBJ2-2
cdr3_aa: CASSFGTGAIAKNIQYF; cdr3_nt: TGTGCCAGCAGCTTCGGGACAGGGGCAATAGCCAAAAACATTCAGTACTTC; clone_size: -; d_call: TRBD1; v_call: TRBV7-9; j_call: TRBJ2-4
cdr3_aa: CASSGGTGGYEQYF; cdr3_nt: TGTGCCAGTAGTGGTGGGACAGGGGGCTACGAGCAGTACTTC; clone_size: -; d_call: TRBD1; v_call: TRBV19; j_call: TRBJ2-7
cdr3_aa: CASSQGWESYNEQFF; cdr3_nt: TGCGCCAGCAGCCAAGGGTGGGAGAGCTACAATGAGCAGTTCTTC; clone_size: -; d_call: -; v_call: TRBV4-3; j_call: TRBJ2-1
cdr3_aa: CASRRGTATNEKLFF; cdr3_nt: TGCGCCAGCAGGCGCGGGACAGCAACTAATGAAAAACTGTTTTTT; clone_size: -; d_call: TRBD1; v_call: TRBV5-1; j_call: TRBJ1-4
cdr3_aa: CASSLLPGGDTQYF; cdr3_nt: TGTGCCAGCAGCTTGCTACCAGGGGGAGATACGCAGTATTTT; clone_size: -; d_call: TRBD1; v_call: TRBV5-4; j_call: TRBJ2-3
cdr3_aa: CASSHRVLPYEQYF; cdr3_nt: TGTGCCAGCAGTCACAGAGTCCTTCCCTACGAGCAGTACTTC; clone_size: -; d_call: -; v_call: TRBV7-9; j_call: TRBJ2-7
cdr3_aa: CASSPYGGGMNTEAFF; cdr3_nt: TGTGCCAGCAGCCCCTATGGAGGTGGGATGAACACTGAAGCTTTCTTT; clone_size: -; d_call: -; v_call: TRBV7-3; j_call: TRBJ1-1
cdr3_aa: CASSLEQFTDTQYF; cdr3_nt: TGTGCCAGCAGCTTAGAACAGTTCACAGATACGCAGTATTTT; clone_size: few; d_call: -; v_call: TRBV11-2; j_call: TRBJ2-3
cdr3_aa: CASSQAQTAAYEQYF; cdr3_nt: TGCGCCAGCAGCCAAGCACAGACAGCTGCATACGAGCAGTACTTC; clone_size: -; d_call: -; v_call: TRBV4-1; j_call: TRBJ2-7
cdr3_aa: CSVDSGTGVEAFF; cdr3_nt: TGCAGCGTTGATTCGGGGACAGGGGTTGAAGCTTTCTTT; clone_size: few; d_call: TRBD1; v_call: TRBV29-1; j_call: TRBJ1-1
cdr3_aa: CASSPMAGAYNEQFF; cdr3_nt: TGTGCCAGCAGCCCCATGGCGGGAGCCTACAATGAGCAGTTCTTC; clone_size: -; d_call: TRBD2; v_call: TRBV7-2; j_call: TRBJ2-1
cdr3_aa: CASSADSSYNSPLHF; cdr3_nt: TGTGCCAGCAGTGCGGACAGCTCCTATAATTCACCCCTCCACTTT; clone_size: -; d_call: -; v_call: TRBV6-5; j_call: TRBJ1-6
cdr3_aa: CSALQGYEQYF; cdr3_nt: TGCAGTGCATTACAGGGCTACGAGCAGTACTTC; clone_size: -; d_call: -; v_call: TRBV20-1; j_call: TRBJ2-7
cdr3_aa: CASSPRSGDSSYEQYF; cdr3_nt: TGTGCCAGCAGCCCACGGAGTGGGGACAGCTCCTACGAGCAGTACTTC; clone_size: -; d_call: TRBD1; v_call: TRBV14; j_call: TRBJ2-7
cdr3_aa: CASRVQGAHEQYF; cdr3_nt: TGTGCCAGCAGAGTACAGGGGGCCCACGAGCAGTACTTC; clone_size: -; d_call: TRBD1; v_call: TRBV27; j_call: TRBJ2-7
cdr3_aa: CSVWGDGSTDTQYF; cdr3_nt: TGCAGCGTTTGGGGGGACGGTAGCACAGATACGCAGTATTTT; clone_size: -; d_call: -; v_call: TRBV29-1; j_call: TRBJ2-3
cdr3_aa: CASWGLREQYF; cdr3_nt: TGTGCCAGTTGGGGCCTCCGCGAGCAGTACTTC; clone_size: -; d_call: -; v_call: TRBV27; j_call: TRBJ2-7
cdr3_aa: CASSFPTGVNQPQHF; cdr3_nt: TGTGCCAGCAGTTTCCCGACAGGAGTCAATCAGCCCCAGCATTTT; clone_size: -; d_call: -; v_call: TRBV28; j_call: TRBJ1-5
cdr3_aa: CAISEIQRDIQYF; cdr3_nt: TGTGCCATCAGTGAGATCCAGCGGGACATTCAGTACTTC; clone_size: few; d_call: -; v_call: TRBV10-3; j_call: TRBJ2-4
cdr3_aa: CASRRGGDTGELFF; cdr3_nt: TGTGCCAGCAGGCGAGGGGGCGACACCGGGGAGCTGTTTTTT; clone_size: -; d_call: TRBD1; v_call: TRBV6-5; j_call: TRBJ2-2
cdr3_aa: CASSLLGTSVSQYF; cdr3_nt: TGTGCCAGCAGTTTATTAGGGACATCGGTGTCCCAGTACTTC; clone_size: -; d_call: -; v_call: TRBV28; j_call: TRBJ2-5
cdr3_aa: CASSLDRTGPSSYNEQFF; cdr3_nt: TGTGCCAGCAGCTTAGATCGGACAGGACCAAGCTCCTACAATGAGCAGTTCTTC; clone_size: once; d_call: TRBD1; v_call: TRBV7-7; j_call: TRBJ2-1
cdr3_aa: CASSEAAGQGGLEQYF; cdr3_nt: TGTGCCAGCAGTGAGGCGGCGGGACAGGGGGGACTCGAGCAGTACTTC; clone_size: once; d_call: TRBD1; v_call: TRBV6-1; j_call: TRBJ2-7
cdr3_aa: CASSLSRGGRAGNEQFF; cdr3_nt: TGCGCCAGCAGCTTGTCGCGGGGCGGGAGGGCCGGGAATGAGCAGTTCTTC; clone_size: -; d_call: TRBD2; v_call: TRBV5-1; j_call: TRBJ2-1
cdr3_aa: CASSSFGRGGNEQFF; cdr3_nt: TGTGCCAGCAGCTCATTCGGGAGGGGGGGCAATGAGCAGTTCTTC; clone_size: -; d_call: TRBD2; v_call: TRBV7-2; j_call: TRBJ2-1
cdr3_aa: CASSLADVRGETQYF; cdr3_nt: TGTGCCAGCAGTTTGGCGGACGTACGGGGGGAGACCCAGTACTTC; clone_size: -; d_call: -; v_call: TRBV5-5; j_call: TRBJ2-5
cdr3_aa: CASSVEAGGTTDTQYF; cdr3_nt: TGTGCCAGCAGCGTAGAGGCGGGGGGAACCACAGATACGCAGTATTTT; clone_size: -; d_call: TRBD2; v_call: TRBV9; j_call: TRBJ2-3
cdr3_aa: CASSQDLGTGYAEAFF; cdr3_nt: TGCGCCAGCAGCCAAGATCTTGGGACAGGGTACGCTGAAGCTTTCTTT; clone_size: once; d_call: TRBD1; v_call: TRBV4-1; j_call: TRBJ1-1
cdr3_aa: CAWNTGDYGYTF; cdr3_nt: TGTGCCTGGAACACAGGAGACTATGGCTACACCTTC; clone_size: -; d_call: -; v_call: TRBV30; j_call: TRBJ1-2
cdr3_aa: CAWSMTSGMSYEQYF; cdr3_nt: TGTGCCTGGAGTATGACTAGCGGGATGTCCTACGAGCAGTACTTC; clone_size: -; d_call: TRBD2; v_call: TRBV30; j_call: TRBJ2-7
cdr3_aa: CASSSGLGNQPQHF; cdr3_nt: TGTGCCAGCAGCTCGGGACTGGGAAATCAGCCCCAGCATTTT; clone_size: few; d_call: -; v_call: TRBV7-9; j_call: TRBJ1-5
cdr3_aa: CASSLGTGDWTEAFF; cdr3_nt: TGTGCCAGCAGCTTGGGGACAGGGGATTGGACTGAAGCTTTCTTT; clone_size: few; d_call: TRBD1; v_call: TRBV5-6; j_call: TRBJ1-1